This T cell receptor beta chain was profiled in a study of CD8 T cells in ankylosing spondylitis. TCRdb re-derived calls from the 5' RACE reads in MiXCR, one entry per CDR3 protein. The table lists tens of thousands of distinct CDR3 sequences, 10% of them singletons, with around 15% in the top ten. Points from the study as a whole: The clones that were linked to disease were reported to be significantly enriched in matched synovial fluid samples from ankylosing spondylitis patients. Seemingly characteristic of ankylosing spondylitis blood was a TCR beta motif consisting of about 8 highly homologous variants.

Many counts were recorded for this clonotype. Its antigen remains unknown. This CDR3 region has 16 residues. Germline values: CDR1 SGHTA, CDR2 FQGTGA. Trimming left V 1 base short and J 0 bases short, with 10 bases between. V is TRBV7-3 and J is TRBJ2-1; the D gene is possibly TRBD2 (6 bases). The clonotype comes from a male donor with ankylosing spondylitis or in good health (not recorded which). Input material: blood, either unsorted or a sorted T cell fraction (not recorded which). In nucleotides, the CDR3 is TGTGCCAGCAGCTTAAAAGCGGGTAGCTCCTACAATGAGCAGTTCTTC. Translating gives CASSLKAGSSYNEQFF.